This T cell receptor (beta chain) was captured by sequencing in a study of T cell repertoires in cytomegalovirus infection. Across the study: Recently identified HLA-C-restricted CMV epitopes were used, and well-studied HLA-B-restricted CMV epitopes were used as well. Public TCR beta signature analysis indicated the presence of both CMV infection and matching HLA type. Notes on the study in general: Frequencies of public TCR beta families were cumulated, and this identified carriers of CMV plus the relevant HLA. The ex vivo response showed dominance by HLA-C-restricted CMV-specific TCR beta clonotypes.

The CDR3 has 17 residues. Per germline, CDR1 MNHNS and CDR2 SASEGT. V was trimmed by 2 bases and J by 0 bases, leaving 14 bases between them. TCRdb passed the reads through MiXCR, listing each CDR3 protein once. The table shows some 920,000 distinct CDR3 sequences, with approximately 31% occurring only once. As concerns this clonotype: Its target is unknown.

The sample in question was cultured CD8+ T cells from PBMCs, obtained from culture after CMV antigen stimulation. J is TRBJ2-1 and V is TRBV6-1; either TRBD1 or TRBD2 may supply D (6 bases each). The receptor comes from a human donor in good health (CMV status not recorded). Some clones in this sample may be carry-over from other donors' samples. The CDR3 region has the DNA TGTGCCAGCAGTGAACCGGGGGCCCTTTTCTCCTACAATGAGCAGTTCTTC. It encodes CASSEPGALFSYNEQFF.